These T cell receptor beta chains were read from a single sample in a study of beta chain features in type 1 diabetes. Assay used: immunoSEQ multiplex PCR; TCRdb lists only in-frame clones, some missing. The sample includes approximately 150,000 clones, approximately 10% of them seen just once. The sequenced sample was central memory CD4+ T cells from blood. These receptors were obtained from a man aged 30 to 45 with type 1 diabetes. The conserved cysteine and the conserved F or W are not part of the CDR3 here.

v_gene,j_gene,CDR3aa
TRBV30,TRBJ2-6,AWRGLRTGASGANVLT
TRBV5-1,TRBJ1-4,ASSFGTESLKLF
TRBV28,TRBJ1-6,ASSDRSDSPLH
TRBV19,TRBJ2-5,ASSMGRAQRTQY
TRBV29-1,TRBJ1-5,SVGAGRYNQPQH
TRBV4-1,TRBJ1-4,ASSLGTVQEKLF
TRBV18,TRBJ1-2,ASSPPGAQGAGYGYT
TRBV7-2,TRBJ2-7,ASSLAGRGYEQY
TRBV4-2,TRBJ2-1,ASSQDDPVNEQF
TRBV7-3,TRBJ2-7,ASSLDGGWINEQY
TRBV10-3,TRBJ2-7,AIGRGETYEQY
TRBV29-1,TRBJ2-1,SVGRGIEYNEQF
TRBV5-1,TRBJ2-3,ASSFRGPPSPDTQY
TRBV11-2,TRBJ1-6,ASSWAHKAGNSPLH
TRBV7-9,TRBJ2-1,ASSPGGAPF
TRBV6-5,TRBJ1-5,ASSNRFQSNQPQH
TRBV4-1,TRBJ1-5,ASSQYNRGAQNQPQH
TRBV2,TRBJ1-2,ASSGQGANGYT
TRBV6-5,TRBJ1-6,ASSYSRTGDSPLH
TRBV15,TRBJ1-4,ATSRVPAGRTNEKLF
TRBV18,TRBJ2-2,ASSPPRIAGVKLNTGELF
TRBV29-1,TRBJ2-7,SAGQLDEQY
TRBV30,TRBJ2-6,AWTRQGGANVLT
TRBV28,TRBJ1-3,ASSSGGTGNTIY
TRBV20-1,TRBJ2-7,SANTGDEQY
TRBV7-9,TRBJ2-5,ASSALAGGRETQY
TRBV30,TRBJ1-6,AWSANSPLH
TRBV30,TRBJ1-3,AWSPGSGNTIY
TRBV27,TRBJ2-5,ASSLSPRYETQY
TRBV11-2,TRBJ2-5,ASGRGAQETQY
TRBV5-1,TRBJ2-1,ASSTGQNNEQF
TRBV5-1,TRBJ1-2,ASSLLGGENYGYT
TRBV11-2,TRBJ2-5,ASGPTGGPGETQY